Included here is one T cell receptor beta chain sequence, with context. Its antigen is undetermined. This CDR3 has 12 amino acids. Trimming pared 5 bases from V and 10 bases from J, leaving 14 bases between. Germline V gene data show CDR1 as LGHNA and CDR2 as YNFKEQ. Researchers built TCR beta libraries using quantitative 5'-RACE with molecular barcodes. A single record per CDR3 protein comes from TCRdb applying MiXCR to the 5' RACE reads. The sample carries about 840,000 distinct CDR3 sequences, roughly 12% recorded once. The sample comes from a study of CD8 T cells in ankylosing spondylitis. General study results and limits: Researchers report that disease-linked clones proved CD8+ and relatively rare in peripheral blood. Made up of eight highly homologous variants, a TCR beta motif appeared characteristic of ankylosing spondylitis blood.

The TCR comes from a male donor with ankylosing spondylitis. Sequenced: blood, either unsorted or a sorted T cell fraction (not recorded which). The chain employs TRBV4-2 and TRBJ1-1, with a possible D match to TRBD1 (5 bases). Written as DNA, the CDR3 is TGTGCCAGCAGCTTATCGGGACGTGCAGCTTTCTTT. Residues: CASSLSGRAAFF.